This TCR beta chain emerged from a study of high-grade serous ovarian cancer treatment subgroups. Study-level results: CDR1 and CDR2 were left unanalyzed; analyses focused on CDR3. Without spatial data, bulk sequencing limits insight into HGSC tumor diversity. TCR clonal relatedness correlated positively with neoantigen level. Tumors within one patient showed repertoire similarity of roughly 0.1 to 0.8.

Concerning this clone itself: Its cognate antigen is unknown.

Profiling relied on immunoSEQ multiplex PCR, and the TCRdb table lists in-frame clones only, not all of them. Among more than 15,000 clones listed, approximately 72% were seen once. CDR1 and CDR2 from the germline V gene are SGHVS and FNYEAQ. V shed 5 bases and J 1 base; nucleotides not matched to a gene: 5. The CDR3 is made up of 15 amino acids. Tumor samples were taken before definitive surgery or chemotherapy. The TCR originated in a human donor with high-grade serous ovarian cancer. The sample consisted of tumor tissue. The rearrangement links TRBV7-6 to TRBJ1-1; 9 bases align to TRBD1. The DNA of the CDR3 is TGTGCCAGCAGCCCTTCGGACAGGGGGAACACTGAAGCTTTCTTT. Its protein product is CASSPSDRGNTEAFF.